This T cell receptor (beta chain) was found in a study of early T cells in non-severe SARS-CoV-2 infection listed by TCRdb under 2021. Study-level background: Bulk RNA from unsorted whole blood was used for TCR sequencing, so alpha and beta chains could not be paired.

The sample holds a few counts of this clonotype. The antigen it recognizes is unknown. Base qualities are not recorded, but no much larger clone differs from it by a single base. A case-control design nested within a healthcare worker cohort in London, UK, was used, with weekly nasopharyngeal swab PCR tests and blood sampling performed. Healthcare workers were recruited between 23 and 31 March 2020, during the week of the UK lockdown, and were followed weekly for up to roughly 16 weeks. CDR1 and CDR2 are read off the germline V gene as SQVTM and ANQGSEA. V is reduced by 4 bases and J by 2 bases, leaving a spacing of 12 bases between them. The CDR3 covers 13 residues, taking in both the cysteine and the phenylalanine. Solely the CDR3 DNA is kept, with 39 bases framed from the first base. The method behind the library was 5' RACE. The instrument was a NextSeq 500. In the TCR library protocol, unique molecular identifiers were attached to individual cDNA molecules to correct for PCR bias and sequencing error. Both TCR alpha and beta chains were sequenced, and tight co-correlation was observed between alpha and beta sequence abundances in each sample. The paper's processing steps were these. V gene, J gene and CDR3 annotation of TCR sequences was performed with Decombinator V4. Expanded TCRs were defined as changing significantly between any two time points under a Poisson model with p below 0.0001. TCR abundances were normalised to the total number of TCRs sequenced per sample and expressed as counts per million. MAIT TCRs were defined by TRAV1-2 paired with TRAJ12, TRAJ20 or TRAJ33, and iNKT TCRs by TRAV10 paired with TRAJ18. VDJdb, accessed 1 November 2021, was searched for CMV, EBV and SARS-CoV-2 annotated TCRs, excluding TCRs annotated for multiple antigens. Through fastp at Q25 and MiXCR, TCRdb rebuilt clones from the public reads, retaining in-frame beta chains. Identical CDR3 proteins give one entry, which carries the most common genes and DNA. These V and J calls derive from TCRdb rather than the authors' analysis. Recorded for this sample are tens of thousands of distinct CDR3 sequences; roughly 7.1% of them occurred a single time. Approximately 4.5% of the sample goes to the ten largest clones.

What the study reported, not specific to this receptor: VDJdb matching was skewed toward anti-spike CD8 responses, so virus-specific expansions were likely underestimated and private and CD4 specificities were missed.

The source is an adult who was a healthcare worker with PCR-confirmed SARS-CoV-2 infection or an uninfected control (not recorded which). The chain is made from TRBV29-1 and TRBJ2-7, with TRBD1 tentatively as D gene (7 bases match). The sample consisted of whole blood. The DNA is TGCAGCGTTGTGCCCAGGGGGGCCTACGAGCAGTACTTC. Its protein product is CSVVPRGAYEQYF.